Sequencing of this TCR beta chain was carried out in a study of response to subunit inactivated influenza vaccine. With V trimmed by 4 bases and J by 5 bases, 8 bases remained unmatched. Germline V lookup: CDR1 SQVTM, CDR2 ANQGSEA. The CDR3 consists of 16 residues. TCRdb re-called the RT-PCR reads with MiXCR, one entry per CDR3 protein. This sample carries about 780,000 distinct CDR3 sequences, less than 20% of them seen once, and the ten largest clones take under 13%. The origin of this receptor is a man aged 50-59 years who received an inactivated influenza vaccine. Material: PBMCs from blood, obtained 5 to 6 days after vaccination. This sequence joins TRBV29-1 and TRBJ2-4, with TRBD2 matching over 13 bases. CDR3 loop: CSVGGTSGGAENIQYF. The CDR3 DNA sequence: TGCAGCGTTGGAGGAACTAGCGGGGGGGCCGAAAACATTCAGTACTTC.